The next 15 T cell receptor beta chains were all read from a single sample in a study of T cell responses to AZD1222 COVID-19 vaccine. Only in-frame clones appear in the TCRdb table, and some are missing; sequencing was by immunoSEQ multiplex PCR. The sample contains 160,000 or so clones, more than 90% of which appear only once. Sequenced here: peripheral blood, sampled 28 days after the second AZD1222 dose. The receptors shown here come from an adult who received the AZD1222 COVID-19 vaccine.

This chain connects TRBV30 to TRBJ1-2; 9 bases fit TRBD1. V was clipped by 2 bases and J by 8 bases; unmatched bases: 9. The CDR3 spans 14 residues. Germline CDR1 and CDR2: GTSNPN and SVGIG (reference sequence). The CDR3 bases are TGTGCCTGGAGTATAAGTCGACAGGGGGGCGGCTACACCTTC. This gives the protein CAWSISRQGGGYTF.

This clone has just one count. CDR3 nucleotide sequence: TGTGCCAGCAGCTTAGGAGTTGGTCCGGAAAACACCATATATTTT. Protein product: CASSLGVGPENTIYF. J is TRBJ1-3 and V is TRBV7-8; no definite D call. The CDR3 loop spans 15 amino acids. The ends were cut back, 1 base at V and 6 bases at J, with 13 bases in the middle. Germline V gene data show CDR1 as SGHVS and CDR2 as FQNEAQ.

CDR3 in DNA: TGTGCCAGCAGCTTAGTTCGGGGAGGGCGGGAGACCCAGTACTTC. Protein: CASSLVRGGRETQYF. The chain couples TRBV11-2 to TRBJ2-5; TRBD2 matches at 7 bases. Germline CDR1 SGHAT, CDR2 FQNNGV. V lost 1 base to trimming and J lost 5 bases; unmatched junction nucleotides: 7. CDR3 length: 15 residues.

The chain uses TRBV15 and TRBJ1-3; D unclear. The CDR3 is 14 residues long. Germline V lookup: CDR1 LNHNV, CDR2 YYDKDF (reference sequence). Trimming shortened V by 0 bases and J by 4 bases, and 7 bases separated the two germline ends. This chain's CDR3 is CATSRDPAGNTIYF. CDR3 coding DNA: TGTGCCACCAGCAGAGATCCGGCCGGAAACACCATATATTTT.

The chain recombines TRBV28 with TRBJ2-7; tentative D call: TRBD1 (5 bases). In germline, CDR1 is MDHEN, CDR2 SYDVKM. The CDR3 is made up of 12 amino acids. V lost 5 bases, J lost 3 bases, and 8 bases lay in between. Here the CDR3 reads CASSQGFYEQYF. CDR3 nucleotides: TGTGCCAGCAGTCAGGGCTTCTACGAGCAGTACTTC.

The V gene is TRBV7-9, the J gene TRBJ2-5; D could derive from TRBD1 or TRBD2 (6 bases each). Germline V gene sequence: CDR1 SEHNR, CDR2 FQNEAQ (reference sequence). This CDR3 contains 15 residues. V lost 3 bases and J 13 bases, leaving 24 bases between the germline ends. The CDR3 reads CASSFSTGGGREGYF. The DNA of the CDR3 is TGTGCCAGCAGCTTTTCGACAGGAGGGGGAAGAGAGGGGTACTTC.

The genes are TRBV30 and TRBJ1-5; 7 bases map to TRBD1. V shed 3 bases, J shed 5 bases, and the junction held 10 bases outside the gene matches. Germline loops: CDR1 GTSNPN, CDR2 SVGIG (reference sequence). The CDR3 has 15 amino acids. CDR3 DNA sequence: TGTGCCTGGAGGACTTTACAGGGGATGGATCAGCCCCAGCATTTT. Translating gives CAWRTLQGMDQPQHF. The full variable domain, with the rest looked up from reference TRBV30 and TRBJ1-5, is SQTIHQWPATLVQPVGSPLSLECTVEGTSNPNLYWYRQAAGRGLQLLFYSVGIGQISSEVPQNLSASRPQDRQFILSSKKLLLSDSGFYLCAWRTLQGMDQPQHFGDGTRLSIL.

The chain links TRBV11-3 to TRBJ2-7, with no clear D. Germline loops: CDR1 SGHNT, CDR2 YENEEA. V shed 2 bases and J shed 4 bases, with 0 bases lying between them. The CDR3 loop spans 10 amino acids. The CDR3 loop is CASSLYEQYF. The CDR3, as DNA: TGTGCCAGCAGCTTATACGAGCAGTACTTC.

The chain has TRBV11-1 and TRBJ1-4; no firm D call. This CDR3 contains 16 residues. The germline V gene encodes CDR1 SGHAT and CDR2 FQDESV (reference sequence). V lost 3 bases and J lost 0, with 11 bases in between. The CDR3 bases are TGTGCCAGCAGCTTCGGGAGTAGAGCAACTAATGAAAAACTGTTTTTT. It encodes CASSFGSRATNEKLFF. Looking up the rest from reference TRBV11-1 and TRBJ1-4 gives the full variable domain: EAEVAQSPRYKITEKSQAVAFWCDPISGHATLYWYRQILGQGPELLVQFQDESVVDDSQLPKDRFSAERLKGVDSTLKIQPAELGDSAMYLCASSFGSRATNEKLFFGSGTQLSVL.

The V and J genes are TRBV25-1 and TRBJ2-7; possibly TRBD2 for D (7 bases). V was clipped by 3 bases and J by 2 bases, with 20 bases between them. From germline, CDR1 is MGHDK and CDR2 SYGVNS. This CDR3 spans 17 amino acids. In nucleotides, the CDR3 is TGTGCCAGCAGTGAGCCGGCGAACAGGGAGGGGCCCTACGAGCAGTACTTC. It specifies CASSEPANREGPYEQYF.

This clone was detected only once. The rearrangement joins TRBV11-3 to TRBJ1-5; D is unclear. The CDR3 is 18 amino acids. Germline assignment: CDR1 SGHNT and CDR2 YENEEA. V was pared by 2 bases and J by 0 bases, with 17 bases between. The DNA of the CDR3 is TGTGCCAGCAGCTTAAAGGGCTCTGGACGACTTAGCAATCAGCCCCAGCATTTT. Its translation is CASSLKGSGRLSNQPQHF.

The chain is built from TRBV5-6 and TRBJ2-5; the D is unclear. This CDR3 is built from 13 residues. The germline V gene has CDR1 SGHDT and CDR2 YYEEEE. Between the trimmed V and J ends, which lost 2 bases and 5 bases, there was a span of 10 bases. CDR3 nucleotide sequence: TGTGCCAGCAGCTTCGGCATTACGGAGACCCAGTACTTC. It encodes CASSFGITETQYF.

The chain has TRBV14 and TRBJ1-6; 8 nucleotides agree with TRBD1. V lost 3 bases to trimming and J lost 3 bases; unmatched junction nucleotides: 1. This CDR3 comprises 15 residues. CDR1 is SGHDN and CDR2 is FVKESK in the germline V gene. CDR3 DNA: TGTGCCAGCAGCCAGGGACAGGTCTATAATTCACCCCTCCACTTT. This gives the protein CASSQGQVYNSPLHF.

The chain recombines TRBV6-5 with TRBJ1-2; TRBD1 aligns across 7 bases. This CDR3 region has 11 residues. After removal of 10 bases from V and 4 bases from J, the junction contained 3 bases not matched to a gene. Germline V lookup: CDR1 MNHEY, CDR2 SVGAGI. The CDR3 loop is CATTGTYGYTF. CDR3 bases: TGTGCCACGACAGGGACCTATGGCTACACCTTC.

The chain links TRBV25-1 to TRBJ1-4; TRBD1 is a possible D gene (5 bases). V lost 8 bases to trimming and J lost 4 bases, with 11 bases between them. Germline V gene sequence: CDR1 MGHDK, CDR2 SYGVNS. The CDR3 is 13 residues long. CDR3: CASEGRSNEKLFF. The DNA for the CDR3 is TGTGCCAGCGAGGGACGGAGTAATGAAAAACTGTTTTTT.